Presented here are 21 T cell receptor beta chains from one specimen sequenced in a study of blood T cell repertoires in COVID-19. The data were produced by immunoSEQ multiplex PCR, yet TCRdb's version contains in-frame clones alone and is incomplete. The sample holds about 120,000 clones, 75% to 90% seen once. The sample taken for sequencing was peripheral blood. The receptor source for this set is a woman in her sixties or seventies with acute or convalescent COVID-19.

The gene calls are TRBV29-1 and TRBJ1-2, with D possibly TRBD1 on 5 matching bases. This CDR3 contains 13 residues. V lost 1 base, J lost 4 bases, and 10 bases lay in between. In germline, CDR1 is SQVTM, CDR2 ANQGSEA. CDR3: CSVEGDFSYGYTF. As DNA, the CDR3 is TGCAGCGTTGAAGGGGACTTCTCCTATGGCTACACCTTC.

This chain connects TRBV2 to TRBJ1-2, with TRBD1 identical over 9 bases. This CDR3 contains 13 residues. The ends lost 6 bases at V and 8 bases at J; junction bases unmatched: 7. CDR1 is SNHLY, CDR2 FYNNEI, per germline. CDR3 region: CASRARDRDGYTF. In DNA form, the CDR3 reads TGTGCCAGCAGGGCCCGGGACAGGGACGGCTACACCTTC.

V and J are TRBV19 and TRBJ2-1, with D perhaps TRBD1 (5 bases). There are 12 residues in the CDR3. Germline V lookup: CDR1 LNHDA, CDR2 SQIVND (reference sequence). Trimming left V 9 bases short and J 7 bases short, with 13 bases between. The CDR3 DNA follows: TGTGCCAGCAGTCCAGGGTGGAATGAGCAGTTCTTC. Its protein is CASSPGWNEQFF.

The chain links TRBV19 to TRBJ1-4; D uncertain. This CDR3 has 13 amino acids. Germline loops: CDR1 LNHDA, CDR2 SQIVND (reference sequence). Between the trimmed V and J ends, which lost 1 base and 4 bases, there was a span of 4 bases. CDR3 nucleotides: TGTGCCAGTAGTATAGGACTTAATGAAAAACTGTTTTTT. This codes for CASSIGLNEKLFF.

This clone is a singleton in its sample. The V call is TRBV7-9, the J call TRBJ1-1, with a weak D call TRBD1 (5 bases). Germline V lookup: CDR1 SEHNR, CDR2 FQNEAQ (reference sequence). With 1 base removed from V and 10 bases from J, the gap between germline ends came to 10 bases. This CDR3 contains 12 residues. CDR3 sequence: CASSLGQGGAFF. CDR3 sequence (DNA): TGTGCCAGCAGCTTAGGGCAGGGAGGAGCTTTCTTT.

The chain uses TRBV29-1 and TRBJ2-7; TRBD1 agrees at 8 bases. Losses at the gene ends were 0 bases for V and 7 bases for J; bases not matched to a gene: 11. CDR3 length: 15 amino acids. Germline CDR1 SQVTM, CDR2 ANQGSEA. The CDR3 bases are TGCAGCGTTGAAGATCCGAACAGGGGGAGTGGAGAGCAGTACTTC. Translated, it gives CSVEDPNRGSGEQYF.

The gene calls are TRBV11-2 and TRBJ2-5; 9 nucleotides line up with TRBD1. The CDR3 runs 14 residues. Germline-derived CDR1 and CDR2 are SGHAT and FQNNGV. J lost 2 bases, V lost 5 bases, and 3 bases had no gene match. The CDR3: CASSQDRGQETQYF. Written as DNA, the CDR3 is TGTGCCAGCAGCCAGGACAGGGGACAAGAGACCCAGTACTTC.

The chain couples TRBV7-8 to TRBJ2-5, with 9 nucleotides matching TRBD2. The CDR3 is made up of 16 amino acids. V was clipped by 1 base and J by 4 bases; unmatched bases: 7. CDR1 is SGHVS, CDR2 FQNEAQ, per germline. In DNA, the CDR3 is TGTGCCAGCAGCTTAGATGGCGGGAGGGCCTCAGAGACCCAGTACTTC. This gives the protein CASSLDGGRASETQYF.

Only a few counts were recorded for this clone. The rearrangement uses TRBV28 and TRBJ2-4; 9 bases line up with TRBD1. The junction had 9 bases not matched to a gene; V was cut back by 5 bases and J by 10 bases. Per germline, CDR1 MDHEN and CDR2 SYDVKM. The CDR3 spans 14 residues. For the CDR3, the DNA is TGTGCCAGCAGTCCGTCGGGGGGACAGGGAATTCAGTACTTC. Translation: CASSPSGGQGIQYF. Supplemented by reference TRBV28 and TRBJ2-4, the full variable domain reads DVKVTQSSRYLVKRTGEKVFLECVQDMDHENMFWYRQDPGLGLRLIYFSYDVKMKEKGDIPEGYSVSREKKERFSLILESASTNQTSMYLCASSPSGGQGIQYFGAGTRLSVL.

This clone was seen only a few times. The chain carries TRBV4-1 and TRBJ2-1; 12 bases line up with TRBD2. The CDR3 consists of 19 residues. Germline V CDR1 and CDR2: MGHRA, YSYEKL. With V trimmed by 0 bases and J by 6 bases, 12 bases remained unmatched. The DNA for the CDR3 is TGCGCCAGCAGCCAAGATACGCTAGCGGGAGGGGGCAGGGGCAATGAGCAGTTCTTC. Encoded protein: CASSQDTLAGGGRGNEQFF.

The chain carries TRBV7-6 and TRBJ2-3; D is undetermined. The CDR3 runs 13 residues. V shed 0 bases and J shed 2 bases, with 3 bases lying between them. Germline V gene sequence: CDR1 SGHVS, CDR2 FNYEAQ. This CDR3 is CASSLAHTDTQYF. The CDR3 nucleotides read TGTGCCAGCAGCTTAGCCCACACAGATACGCAGTATTTT.

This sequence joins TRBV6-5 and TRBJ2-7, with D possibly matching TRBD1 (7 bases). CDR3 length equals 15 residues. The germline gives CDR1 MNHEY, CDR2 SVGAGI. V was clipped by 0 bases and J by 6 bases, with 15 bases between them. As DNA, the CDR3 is TGTGCCAGCAGTTACTCGATCCAGGGGGGAACCGAGCAGTACTTC. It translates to CASSYSIQGGTEQYF.

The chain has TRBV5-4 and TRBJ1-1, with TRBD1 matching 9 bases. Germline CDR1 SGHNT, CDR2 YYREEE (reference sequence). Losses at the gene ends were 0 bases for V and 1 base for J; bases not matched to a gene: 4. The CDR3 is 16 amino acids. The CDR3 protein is CASSLGPGQGNTEAFF. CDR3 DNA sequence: TGTGCCAGCAGCTTGGGGCCGGGACAGGGGAACACTGAAGCTTTCTTT.

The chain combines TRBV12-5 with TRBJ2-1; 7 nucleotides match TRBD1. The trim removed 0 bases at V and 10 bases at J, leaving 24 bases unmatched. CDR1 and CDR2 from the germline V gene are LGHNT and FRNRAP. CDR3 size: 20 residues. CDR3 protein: CASGLVLFPRRQGAQEEQFF. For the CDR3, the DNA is TGTGCTAGTGGTTTGGTACTTTTCCCCCGCCGACAGGGCGCCCAAGAAGAGCAGTTCTTC.

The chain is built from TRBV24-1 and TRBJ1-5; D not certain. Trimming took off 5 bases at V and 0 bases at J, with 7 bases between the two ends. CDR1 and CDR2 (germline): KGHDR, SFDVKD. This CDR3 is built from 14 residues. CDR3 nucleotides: TGTGCCACCAGTGTGGCAGATAGCAATCAGCCCCAGCATTTT. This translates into CATSVADSNQPQHF.

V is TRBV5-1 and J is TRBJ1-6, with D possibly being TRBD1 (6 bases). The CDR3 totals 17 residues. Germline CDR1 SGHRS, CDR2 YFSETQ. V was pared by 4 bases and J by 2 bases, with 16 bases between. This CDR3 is CASSTGTGTTYNSPLHF. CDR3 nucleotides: TGCGCCAGCAGCACCGGGACCGGGACAACCTATAATTCACCCCTCCACTTT.

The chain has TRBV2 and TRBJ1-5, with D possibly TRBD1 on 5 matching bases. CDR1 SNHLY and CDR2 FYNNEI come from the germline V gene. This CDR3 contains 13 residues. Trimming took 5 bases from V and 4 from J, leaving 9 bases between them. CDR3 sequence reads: CASSWGENQPQHF. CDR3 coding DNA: TGTGCCAGCAGTTGGGGGGAAAATCAGCCCCAGCATTTT.

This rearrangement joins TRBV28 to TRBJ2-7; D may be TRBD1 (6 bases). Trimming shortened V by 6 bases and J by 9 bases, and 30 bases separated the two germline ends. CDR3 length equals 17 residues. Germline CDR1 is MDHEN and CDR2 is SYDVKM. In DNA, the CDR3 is TGTGCCAGCAGCCTACCCGGGACAAAGAAAGGCTATGAGGTGCAGTACTTC. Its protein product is CASSLPGTKKGYEVQYF. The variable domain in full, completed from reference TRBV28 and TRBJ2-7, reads DVKVTQSSRYLVKRTGEKVFLECVQDMDHENMFWYRQDPGLGLRLIYFSYDVKMKEKGDIPEGYSVSREKKERFSLILESASTNQTSMYLCASSLPGTKKGYEVQYFGPGTRLTVT.

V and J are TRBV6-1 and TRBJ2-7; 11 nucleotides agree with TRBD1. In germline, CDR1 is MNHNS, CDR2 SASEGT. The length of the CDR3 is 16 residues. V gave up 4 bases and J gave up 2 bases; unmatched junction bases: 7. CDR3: CASSAQPGQGAYEQYF. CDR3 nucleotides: TGTGCCAGCAGTGCCCAGCCGGGACAGGGGGCCTACGAGCAGTACTTC.

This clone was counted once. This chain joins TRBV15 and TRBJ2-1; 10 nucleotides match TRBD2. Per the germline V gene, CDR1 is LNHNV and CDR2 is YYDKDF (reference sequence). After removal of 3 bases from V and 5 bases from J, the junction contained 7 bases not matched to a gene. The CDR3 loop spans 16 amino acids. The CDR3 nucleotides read TGTGCCACCAGCAGTTTCAAAGGACTAGCGGACAATGAGCAGTTCTTC. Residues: CATSSFKGLADNEQFF.

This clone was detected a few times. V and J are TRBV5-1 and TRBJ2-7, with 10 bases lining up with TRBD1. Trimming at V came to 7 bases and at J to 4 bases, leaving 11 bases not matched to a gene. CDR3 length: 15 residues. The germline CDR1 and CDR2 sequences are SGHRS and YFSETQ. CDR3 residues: CASYPGQGRVYEQYF. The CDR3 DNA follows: TGCGCCAGCTATCCGGGACAGGGGCGAGTGTACGAGCAGTACTTC.